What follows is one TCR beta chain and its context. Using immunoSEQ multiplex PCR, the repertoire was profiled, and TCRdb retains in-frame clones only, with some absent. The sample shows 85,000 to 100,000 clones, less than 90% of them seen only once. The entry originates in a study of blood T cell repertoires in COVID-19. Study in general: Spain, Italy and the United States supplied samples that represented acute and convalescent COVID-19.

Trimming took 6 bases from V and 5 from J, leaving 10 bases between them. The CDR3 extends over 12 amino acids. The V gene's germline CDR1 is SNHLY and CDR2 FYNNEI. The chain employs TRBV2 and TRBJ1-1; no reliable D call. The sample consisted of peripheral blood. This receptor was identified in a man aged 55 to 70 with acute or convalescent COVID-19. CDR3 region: CASRGSGTEAFF. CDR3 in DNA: TGTGCCAGCAGAGGATCCGGGACTGAAGCTTTCTTT.